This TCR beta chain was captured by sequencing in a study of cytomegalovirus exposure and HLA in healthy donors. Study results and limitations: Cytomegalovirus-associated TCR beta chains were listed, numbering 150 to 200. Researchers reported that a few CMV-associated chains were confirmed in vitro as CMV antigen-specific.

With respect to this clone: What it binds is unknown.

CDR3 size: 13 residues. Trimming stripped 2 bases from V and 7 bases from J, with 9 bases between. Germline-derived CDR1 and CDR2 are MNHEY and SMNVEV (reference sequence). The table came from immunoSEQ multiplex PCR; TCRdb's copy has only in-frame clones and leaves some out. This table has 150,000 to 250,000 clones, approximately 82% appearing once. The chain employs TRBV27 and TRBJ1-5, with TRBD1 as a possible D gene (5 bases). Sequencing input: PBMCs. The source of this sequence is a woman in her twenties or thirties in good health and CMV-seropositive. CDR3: CASSLQGWQPQHF. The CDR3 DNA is TGTGCCAGCAGTTTACAGGGTTGGCAGCCCCAGCATTTT.